These 21 T cell receptor beta chains were all obtained from the same sample, sequenced in a study of human T cells and chemical hapten exposure (dated by TCRdb to 2020 to 2023). The sample's time point label is to be understood as: patch test 3, about 24 weeks after DPC sensitization. This specimen's treatment or condition label, interpreted: therapeutic diphenylcyclopropenone sensitization with weekly scalp DPC. Library construction relied on RACE. Sequencer: NextSeq 500. Clones were called with MiXCR by TCRdb after fastp trimmed the public reads at Q25, and only in-frame beta chains were retained. Each CDR3 protein gets just one entry, which takes the most common genes and DNA from the rows behind it. The sample table holds 95,000 to 150,000 distinct CDR3 sequences, of which around 11% were seen once. Together, the top ten hold 2% to 2.5% of the sample. The sequences come from whole blood, collected in connection with sensitization to the hapten diphenylcyclopropenone (DPC). The receptors stem from a woman aged 45-60 years with alopecia areata. Some clones in this sample may be carry-over from other donors' samples.

This clonotype occurred many times. As DNA, the CDR3 is TGTGCCAGCAGCCTCACCTCGGGACTAGCGGGAGGGCCGGGGTACGAGCAGTACTTC. Encoded protein: CASSLTSGLAGGPGYEQYF. This chain uses TRBV12-3 or TRBV12-4 with TRBJ2-7, with 16 bases that match TRBD2. The trim removed 6 bases at V and 4 bases at J, leaving 15 bases unmatched. This CDR3 spans 19 amino acids.

This clonotype has more than one count but fewer than ten. V gene TRBV4-3 combines with J gene TRBJ1-1; D gene uncertain. Trimming took 0 bases from V and 0 from J, leaving 11 bases between them. The CDR3 consists of 16 residues. Germline V gene data show CDR1 as LGHNA and CDR2 as YSLEER. The CDR3 nucleotides read TGCGCCAGCAGCCAAGATCTTGGGGATATGAACACTGAAGCTTTCTTT. It yields the protein CASSQDLGDMNTEAFF.

This clonotype appeared many times. The chain joins TRBV12-3 or TRBV12-4 to TRBJ1-2; no clear D gene. Trimming took off 5 bases at V and 0 bases at J, with 16 bases between the two ends. This CDR3 contains 16 residues. CDR3 bases: TGTGCCAGCAGTCAAGGACGGAACCGAGCTAACTATGGCTACACCTTC. This sequence encodes CASSQGRNRANYGYTF.

This sequence joins TRBV21-1 and TRBJ1-2; TRBD1, the table's D call, lacks a check against the DNA. TRBV21-1 is a pseudogene segment. The CDR3 is made up of 14 amino acids. The CDR3 sequence is CASSSTGPGYGYTF. The CDR3 nucleotides read TGTGCCAGCAGTTCGACAGGGCCGGGCTATGGCTACACCTTC.

This clonotype was seen only a few times. CDR3 nucleotides: TGCGCCAGCAGCTCAGCTTTGACAGTGAACTATGGCTACACCTTC. It yields the protein CASSSALTVNYGYTF. This chain joins TRBV5-1 and TRBJ1-2; D might be TRBD1 (5 bases). Trimming pared 3 bases from V and 2 bases from J, leaving 14 bases between. This CDR3 spans 15 amino acids. From germline, CDR1 is SGHRS and CDR2 YFSETQ.

This clonotype was counted only a few times. The chain joins TRBV14 to TRBJ2-7; 9 nucleotides match TRBD2. With V trimmed by 1 base and J by 1 base, 2 bases remained unmatched. The CDR3 extends over 15 amino acids. CDR1 is SGHDN, CDR2 FVKESK, per germline. CDR3: CASSQVLAGSYEQYF. DNA for the CDR3: TGTGCCAGCAGCCAAGTCCTAGCGGGATCCTACGAGCAGTACTTC.

The chain links TRBV29-1 to TRBJ1-2; 8 positions match TRBD1. Germline lookup yields CDR1 SQVTM and CDR2 ANQGSEA. J lost 7 bases, V lost 6 bases, and 7 bases had no gene match. The CDR3 spans 12 residues. In nucleotides, the CDR3 is TGCAGCGTGGGAGGACAGGGAAGTGGCTACACCTTC. Translating it yields CSVGGQGSGYTF.

This clonotype was seen a few times. The chain recombines TRBV5-5 with TRBJ1-1, with TRBD1 as a possible D gene (5 bases). V lost 1 base to trimming and J lost 0 bases, with 13 bases between them. Germline V gene sequence: CDR1 SGHKS, CDR2 YYEKEE (reference sequence). The CDR3 contains 16 residues. CDR3: CASSLTVPGMNTEAFF. The CDR3 nucleotides read TGTGCCAGCAGCTTGACGGTTCCAGGGATGAACACTGAAGCTTTCTTT.

This clonotype was detected a few times. The gene calls are TRBV6-5 and TRBJ2-2; 7 bases line up with TRBD2. Germline-derived CDR1 and CDR2 are MNHEY and SVGAGI. The CDR3 is made up of 15 amino acids. V lost 6 bases and J lost 2; bases outside the gene matches: 6. DNA for the CDR3: TGTGCCAGCAGCCTCCCTAGCGGTAACACCGGGGAGCTGTTTTTT. This codes for CASSLPSGNTGELFF.

This clonotype came up many times. The genes are TRBV5-4 and TRBJ2-7; perhaps TRBD2 as D (6 bases). Germline CDR1 SGHNT, CDR2 YYREEE (reference sequence). Trimming removed 0 bases from V and 7 bases from J, with 11 bases in between. CDR3 size: 13 residues. The chain's CDR3 is CASSLVGSGEQYF. The CDR3 DNA sequence: TGTGCCAGCAGCTTGGTAGGTAGCGGAGAGCAGTACTTC.

This clonotype was detected a few times. This sequence joins TRBV29-1 and TRBJ2-7, with 8 nucleotides matching TRBD2. After removal of 0 bases from V and 2 bases from J, the junction contained 9 bases not matched to a gene. Germline CDR1 and CDR2: SQVTM and ANQGSEA. The CDR3 has 16 amino acids. CDR3 DNA: TGCAGCGTTGAAGATCAAGAGGGGACTAGGGCCTACGAGCAGTACTTC. Encoded protein: CSVEDQEGTRAYEQYF.

The sample holds a few counts of this clonotype. J is TRBJ1-6 and V is TRBV20-1; D not resolved. This CDR3 comprises 15 residues. Germline V gene data show CDR1 as DFQATT and CDR2 as SNEGSKA (reference sequence). V was trimmed by 1 base and J by 3 bases, leaving 10 bases between them. In DNA form, the CDR3 reads TGCAGTGCTAGAGTGGGCGAAGGCTATAATTCACCCCTCCACTTT. The encoded protein is CSARVGEGYNSPLHF.

This clonotype was counted many times. The CDR3 DNA sequence: TGTGCCAGCAGCGAGAGCGGGGGGCATCAAGAGACCCAGTACTTC. Translation gives CASSESGGHQETQYF. The rearrangement joins TRBV9 to TRBJ2-5; 9 bases map to TRBD2. The V and J ends lost 3 bases and 2 bases, in that order; junction bases with no gene match: 5. CDR3 length equals 15 residues. Germline CDR1 is SGDLS and CDR2 is YYNGEE. Full variable domain (missing parts from reference TRBV9 and TRBJ2-5): DSGVTQTPKHLITATGQRVTLRCSPRSGDLSVYWYQQSLDQGLQFLIQYYNGEERAKGNILERFSAQQFPDLHSELNLSSLELGDSALYFCASSESGGHQETQYFGPGTRLLVL.

V is TRBV29-1 and J is TRBJ2-5, with D perhaps given as TRBD1 or TRBD2 (6 bases each). Trimming shortened V by 4 bases and J by 5 bases, and 14 bases separated the two germline ends. There are 13 residues in the CDR3. Germline CDR1 reads SQVTM; CDR2 reads ANQGSEA. CDR3 in amino acids: CSVGGGLYETQYF. The CDR3 nucleotides read TGCAGCGTTGGTGGGGGGCTTTATGAGACCCAGTACTTC.

The sample holds many counts of this clonotype. CDR3 protein: CASSPRTSSYEQYF. For the CDR3, the DNA is TGTGCCAGCAGCCCCAGGACTAGTTCCTACGAGCAGTACTTC. This rearrangement joins TRBV9 to TRBJ2-7; 7 nucleotides align to TRBD2. This CDR3 comprises 14 residues. The V and J ends lost 4 bases and 1 base, in that order; junction bases with no gene match: 5. CDR1 is SGDLS and CDR2 is YYNGEE in the germline V gene. Full variable domain (remainder filled in from reference TRBV9 and TRBJ2-7): DSGVTQTPKHLITATGQRVTLRCSPRSGDLSVYWYQQSLDQGLQFLIQYYNGEERAKGNILERFSAQQFPDLHSELNLSSLELGDSALYFCASSPRTSSYEQYFGPGTRLTVT.

This clonotype occurred a few times. V usage is TRBV5-5 and J usage is TRBJ2-7; weak D call: TRBD1 (8 bases). Germline loops: CDR1 SGHKS, CDR2 YYEKEE (reference sequence). CDR3 length equals 14 residues. V dropped 0 bases and J dropped 9 bases, with 16 bases sitting between them. CDR3 loop: CASSLGPGGGGQYF. The CDR3 DNA reads TGTGCCAGCAGCTTGGGTCCAGGGGGCGGGGGGCAGTACTTC.

The V gene is TRBV27, the J gene TRBJ2-7, with D possibly matching TRBD1 (5 bases). The germline V gene encodes CDR1 MNHEY and CDR2 SMNVEV (reference sequence). The CDR3 covers 13 residues. Trimming stripped 0 bases from V and 3 bases from J, with 6 bases between. DNA for the CDR3: TGTGCCAGCAGTTTATCTCAGGGCTACGAGCAGTACTTC. This translates into CASSLSQGYEQYF.

This chain connects TRBV28 to TRBJ2-7; 13 bases are shared with TRBD2. The CDR3 sequence is 15 residues long. The germline V gene has CDR1 MDHEN and CDR2 SYDVKM. V lost 8 bases, J lost 5 bases, and 9 bases stayed unmatched. Here the CDR3 DNA reads TGTGCCAGCTCGAAATGGACTAGCGGGAGCGACGAGCAGTACTTC. Its protein is CASSKWTSGSDEQYF.

The chain is built from TRBV7-7 and TRBJ2-1; 13 nucleotides agree with TRBD2. The germline V gene encodes CDR1 SSHAT and CDR2 FNYEAQ (reference sequence). This CDR3 contains 18 residues. The junction had 15 bases not matched to a gene; V was cut back by 5 bases and J by 8 bases. DNA for the CDR3: TGTGCCAGCAGCCAGGCCGTTGGACTAGCGGGAGTTTCGGATGAGCAGTTCTTC. Its protein product is CASSQAVGLAGVSDEQFF.

The chain links TRBV6-5 to TRBJ2-1; D unclear. Germline CDR1 reads MNHEY; CDR2 reads SVGAGI. The V and J ends lost 7 bases and 7 bases respectively, with 11 bases between them. The CDR3 sequence is 12 residues long. The CDR3, as DNA: TGTGCCAGCACCTCTAATGTGAATGAGCAGTTCTTC. Residues: CASTSNVNEQFF.

This sequence joins TRBV12-3 or TRBV12-4 and TRBJ1-1, with D hard to call. CDR3 length: 13 amino acids. V lost 8 bases and J 2 bases, leaving 12 bases between the germline ends. CDR3 region: CASWTASNTEAFF. The CDR3 coding sequence is TGTGCCAGCTGGACGGCATCCAACACTGAAGCTTTCTTT.